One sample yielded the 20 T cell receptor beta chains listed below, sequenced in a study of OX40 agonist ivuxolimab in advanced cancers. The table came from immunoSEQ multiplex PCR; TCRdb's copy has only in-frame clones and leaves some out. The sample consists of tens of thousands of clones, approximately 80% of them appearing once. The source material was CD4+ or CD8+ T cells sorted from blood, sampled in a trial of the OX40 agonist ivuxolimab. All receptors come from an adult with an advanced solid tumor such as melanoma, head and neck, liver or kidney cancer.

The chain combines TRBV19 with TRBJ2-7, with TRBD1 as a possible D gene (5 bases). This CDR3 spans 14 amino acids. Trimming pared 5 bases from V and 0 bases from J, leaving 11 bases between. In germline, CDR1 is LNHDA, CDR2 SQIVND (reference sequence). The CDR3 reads CASSQGHYSYEQYF. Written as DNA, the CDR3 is TGTGCCAGTAGTCAAGGACACTACTCCTACGAGCAGTACTTC. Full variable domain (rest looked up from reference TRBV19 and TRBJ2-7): DGGITQSPKYLFRKEGQNVTLSCEQNLNHDAMYWYRQDPGQGLRLIYYSQIVNDFQKGDIAEGYSVSREKKESFPLTVTSAQKNPTAFYLCASSQGHYSYEQYFGPGTRLTVT.

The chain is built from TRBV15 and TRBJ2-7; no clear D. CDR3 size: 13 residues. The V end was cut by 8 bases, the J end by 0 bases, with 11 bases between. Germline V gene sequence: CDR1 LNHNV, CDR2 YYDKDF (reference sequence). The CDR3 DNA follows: TGTGCCACCCAAAACCGGCCCTCCTACGAGCAGTACTTC. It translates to CATQNRPSYEQYF.

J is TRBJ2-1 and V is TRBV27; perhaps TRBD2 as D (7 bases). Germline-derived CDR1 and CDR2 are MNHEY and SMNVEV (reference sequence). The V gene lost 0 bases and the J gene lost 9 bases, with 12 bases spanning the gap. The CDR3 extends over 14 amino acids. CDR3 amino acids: CASSLSGGQGEQFF. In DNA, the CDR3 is TGTGCCAGCAGTTTATCCGGGGGGCAGGGTGAGCAGTTCTTC.

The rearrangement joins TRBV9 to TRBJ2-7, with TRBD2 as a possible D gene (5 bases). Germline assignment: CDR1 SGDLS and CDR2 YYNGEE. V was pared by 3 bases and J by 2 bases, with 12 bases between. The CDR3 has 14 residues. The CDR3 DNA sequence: TGTGCCAGCAGCGCGGACGGGAACCCCTACGAGCAGTACTTC. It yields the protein CASSADGNPYEQYF.

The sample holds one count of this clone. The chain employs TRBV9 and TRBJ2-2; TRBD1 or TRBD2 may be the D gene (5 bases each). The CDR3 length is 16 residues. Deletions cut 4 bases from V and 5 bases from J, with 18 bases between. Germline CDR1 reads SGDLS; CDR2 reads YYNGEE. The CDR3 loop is CASSSPRGSMTGELFF. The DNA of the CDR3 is TGTGCCAGCAGCTCGCCGAGGGGAAGCATGACCGGGGAGCTGTTTTTT. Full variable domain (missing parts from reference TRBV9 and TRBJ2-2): DSGVTQTPKHLITATGQRVTLRCSPRSGDLSVYWYQQSLDQGLQFLIQYYNGEERAKGNILERFSAQQFPDLHSELNLSSLELGDSALYFCASSSPRGSMTGELFFGEGSRLTVL.

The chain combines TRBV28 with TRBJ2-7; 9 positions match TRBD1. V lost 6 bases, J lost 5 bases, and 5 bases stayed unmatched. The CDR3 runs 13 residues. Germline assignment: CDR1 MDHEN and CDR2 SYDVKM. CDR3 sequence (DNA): TGTGCCAGCAGAAGACAGGGGGAAGACGAGCAGTACTTC. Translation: CASRRQGEDEQYF.

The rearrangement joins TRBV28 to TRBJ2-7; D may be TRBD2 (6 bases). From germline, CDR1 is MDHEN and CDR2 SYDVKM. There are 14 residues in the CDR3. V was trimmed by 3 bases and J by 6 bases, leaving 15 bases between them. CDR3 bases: TGTGCCAGCAGTTTCCGGGAGTCCCTGCTCGAGCAGTACTTC. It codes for CASSFRESLLEQYF.

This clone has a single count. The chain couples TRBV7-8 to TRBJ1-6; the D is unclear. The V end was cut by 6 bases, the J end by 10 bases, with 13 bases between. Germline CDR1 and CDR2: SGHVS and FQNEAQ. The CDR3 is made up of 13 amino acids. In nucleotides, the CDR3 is TGTGCCAGCAGGGGAAGTTTAAACTCACCCCTCCACTTT. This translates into CASRGSLNSPLHF.

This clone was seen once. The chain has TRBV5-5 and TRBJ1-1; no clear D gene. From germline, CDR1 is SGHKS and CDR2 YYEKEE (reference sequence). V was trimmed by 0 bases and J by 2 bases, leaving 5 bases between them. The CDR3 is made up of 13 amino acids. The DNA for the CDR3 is TGTGCCAGCAGCTTGGGGGTCAACACTGAAGCTTTCTTT. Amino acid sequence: CASSLGVNTEAFF. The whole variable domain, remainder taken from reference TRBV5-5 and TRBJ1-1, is DAGVTQSPTHLIKTRGQQVTLRCSPISGHKSVSWYQQVLGQGPQFIFQYYEKEERGRGNFPDRFSARQFPNYSSELNVNALLLGDSALYLCASSLGVNTEAFFGQGTRLTVV.

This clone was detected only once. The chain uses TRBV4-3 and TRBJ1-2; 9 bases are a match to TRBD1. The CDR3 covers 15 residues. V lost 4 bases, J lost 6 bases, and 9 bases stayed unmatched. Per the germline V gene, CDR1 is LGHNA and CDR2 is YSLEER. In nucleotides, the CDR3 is TGCGCCAGCAGCCCGTCGTTTAGGACAGGGGATGGCTACACCTTC. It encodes CASSPSFRTGDGYTF.

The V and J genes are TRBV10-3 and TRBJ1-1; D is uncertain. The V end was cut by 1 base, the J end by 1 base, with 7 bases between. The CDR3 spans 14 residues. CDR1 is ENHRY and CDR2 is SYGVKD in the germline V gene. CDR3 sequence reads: CAISEYEPNTEAFF. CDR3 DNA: TGTGCCATCAGTGAGTACGAACCGAACACTGAAGCTTTCTTT.

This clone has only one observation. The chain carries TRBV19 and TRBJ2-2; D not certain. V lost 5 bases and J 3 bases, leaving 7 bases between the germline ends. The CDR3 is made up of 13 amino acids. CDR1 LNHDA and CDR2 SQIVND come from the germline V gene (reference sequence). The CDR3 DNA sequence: TGTGCCAGTAGTCCAGTATACACCGGGGAGCTGTTTTTT. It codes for CASSPVYTGELFF.

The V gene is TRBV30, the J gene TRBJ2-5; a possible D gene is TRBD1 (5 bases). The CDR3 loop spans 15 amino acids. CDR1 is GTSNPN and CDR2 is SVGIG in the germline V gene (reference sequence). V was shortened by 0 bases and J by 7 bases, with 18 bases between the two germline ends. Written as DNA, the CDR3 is TGTGCCTGGAGTGTATTGGGCAGGGCCGGTCGGACCCAGTACTTC. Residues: CAWSVLGRAGRTQYF.

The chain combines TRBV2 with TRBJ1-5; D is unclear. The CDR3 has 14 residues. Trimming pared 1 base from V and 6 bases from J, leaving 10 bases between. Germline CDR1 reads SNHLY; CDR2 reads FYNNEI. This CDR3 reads CASSEGQEIQPQHF. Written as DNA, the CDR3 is TGTGCCAGCAGTGAAGGGCAGGAGATTCAGCCCCAGCATTTT.

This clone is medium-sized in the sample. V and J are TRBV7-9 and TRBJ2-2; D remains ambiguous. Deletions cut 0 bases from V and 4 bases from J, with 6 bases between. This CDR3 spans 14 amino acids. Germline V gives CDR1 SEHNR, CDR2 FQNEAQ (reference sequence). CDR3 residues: CASSLAPGTGELFF. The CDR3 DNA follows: TGTGCCAGCAGCTTAGCGCCTGGCACCGGGGAGCTGTTTTTT.

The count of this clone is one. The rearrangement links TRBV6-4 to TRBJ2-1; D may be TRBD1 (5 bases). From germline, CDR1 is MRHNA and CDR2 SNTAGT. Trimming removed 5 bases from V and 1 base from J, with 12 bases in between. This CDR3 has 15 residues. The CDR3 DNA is TGTGCCAGCAGTTCCGGACAAGCGTCCTACAATGAGCAGTTCTTC. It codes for CASSSGQASYNEQFF.

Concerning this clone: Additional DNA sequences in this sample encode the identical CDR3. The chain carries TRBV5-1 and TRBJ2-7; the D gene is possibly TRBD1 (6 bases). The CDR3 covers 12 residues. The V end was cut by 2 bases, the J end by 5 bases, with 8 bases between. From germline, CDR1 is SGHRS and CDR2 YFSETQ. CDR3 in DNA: TGCGCCAGCAGCTTCACAGGGAACGAGCAGTACTTC. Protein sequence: CASSFTGNEQYF.

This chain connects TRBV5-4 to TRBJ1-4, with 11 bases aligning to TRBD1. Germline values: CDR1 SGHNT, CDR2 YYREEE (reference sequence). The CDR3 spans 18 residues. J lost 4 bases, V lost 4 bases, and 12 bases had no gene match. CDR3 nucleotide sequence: TGTGCCAGCAGCCTAGGACAGGGGGCCCTTTTTGGTAATGAAAAACTGTTTTTT. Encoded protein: CASSLGQGALFGNEKLFF.

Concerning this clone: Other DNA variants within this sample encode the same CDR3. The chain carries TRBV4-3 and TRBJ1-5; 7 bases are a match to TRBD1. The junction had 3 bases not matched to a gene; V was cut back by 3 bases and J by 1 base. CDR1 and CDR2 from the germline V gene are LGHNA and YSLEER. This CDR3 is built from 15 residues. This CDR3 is CASSQTGTSNQPQHF. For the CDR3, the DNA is TGCGCCAGCAGCCAGACAGGGACCAGCAATCAGCCCCAGCATTTT.

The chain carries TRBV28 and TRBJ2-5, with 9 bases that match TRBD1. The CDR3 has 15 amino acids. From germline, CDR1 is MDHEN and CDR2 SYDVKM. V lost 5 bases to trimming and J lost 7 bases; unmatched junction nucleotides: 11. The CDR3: CASSLEGTGWVTQYF. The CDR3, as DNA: TGTGCCAGCAGTCTCGAGGGGACAGGGTGGGTGACCCAGTACTTC.